These 25 T cell receptor beta chains were sequenced from one sample in a study of PD-1 blockade in classical Hodgkin lymphoma. Assay: immunoSEQ multiplex PCR; the TCRdb copy retains only in-frame clones and omits some. This sample yields fewer than 90,000 clones, of which over 85% are seen a single time; more than 2% belongs to the top ten. Time point: newly diagnosed, previously untreated cHL patient sample. Sample: peripheral blood mononuclear cells (PBMCs). These receptors all stem from a human donor with classical Hodgkin lymphoma.

This clone showed up just once. The V gene is TRBV19, the J gene TRBJ2-5; the match to TRBD2 covers 8 bases. This CDR3 is 18 amino acids long. The germline CDR1 and CDR2 sequences are LNHDA and SQIVND (reference sequence). J was trimmed by 2 bases and V by 8 bases; bases with no gene match: 19. CDR3 sequence reads: CASSGGASGRLRQETQYF. Written as DNA, the CDR3 is TGTGCCAGTTCCGGGGGGGCTAGCGGGCGTCTCCGGCAAGAGACCCAGTACTTC.

By proportion, this clone is medium-sized. Other nucleotide sequences in the sample specify the same CDR3. The chain couples TRBV9 to TRBJ1-5; TRBD1 matches 9 bases. Germline V CDR1 and CDR2: SGDLS, YYNGEE. CDR3 size: 15 residues. The trim removed 5 bases at V and 2 bases at J, leaving 5 bases unmatched. CDR3 nucleotide sequence: TGTGCCAGCAGTGTGGGACAGGGAGGCAATCAGCCCCAGCATTTT. It yields the protein CASSVGQGGNQPQHF. The whole variable domain, remainder taken from reference TRBV9 and TRBJ1-5, is DSGVTQTPKHLITATGQRVTLRCSPRSGDLSVYWYQQSLDQGLQFLIQYYNGEERAKGNILERFSAQQFPDLHSELNLSSLELGDSALYFCASSVGQGGNQPQHFGDGTRLSIL.

This chain joins TRBV6-5 and TRBJ1-4; D possibly corresponds to TRBD1 (5 bases). Looked up from germline, CDR1 is MNHEY and CDR2 is SVGAGI. There are 13 residues in the CDR3. V gave up 4 bases and J gave up 4 bases, with 7 bases separating them. CDR3 loop: CASSSGNNEKLFF. CDR3 DNA: TGTGCCAGCAGTTCAGGGAATAATGAAAAACTGTTTTTT.

The chain carries TRBV2 and TRBJ1-2; possible D gene TRBD1, 5 bases. V lost 6 bases to trimming and J lost 8 bases, with 10 bases between them. CDR1 is SNHLY and CDR2 is FYNNEI in the germline V gene. CDR3 length equals 11 residues. The CDR3 nucleotides read TGTGCCAGCAGAAGGAGGGACGGCTACACCTTC. Translation gives CASRRRDGYTF.

This clone is a singleton in its sample. The chain uses TRBV5-1 and TRBJ1-5; 9 bases fit TRBD1. V shed 0 bases and J 2 bases; nucleotides not matched to a gene: 6. Germline V gene lookup returns CDR1 SGHRS and CDR2 YFSETQ. The CDR3 length is 17 residues. The CDR3 DNA reads as TGCGCCAGCAGCTTGGGGGACAGGGTTGGCGGCAATCAGCCCCAGCATTTT. Translation gives CASSLGDRVGGNQPQHF.

V gene TRBV10-3 combines with J gene TRBJ1-4; D remains unclear. CDR3 length: 15 residues. Trimming removed 8 bases at V and 0 bases at J, with 13 bases between. CDR1 and CDR2 from the germline V gene are ENHRY and SYGVKD. DNA of the CDR3: TGTGCCATCTCCGGGCAGGCCGCAACTAATGAAAAACTGTTTTTT. It codes for CAISGQAATNEKLFF.

The chain is built from TRBV25-1 and TRBJ2-5; 8 nucleotides agree with TRBD2. The V gene end was trimmed by 6 bases and the J gene end by 2 bases; junction bases not matched to a gene: 14. The CDR3 has 17 amino acids. Germline-derived CDR1 and CDR2 are MGHDK and SYGVNS. The CDR3 nucleotides are TGTGCCAGCAGCCCCGATGCGGGGGGCCCTCCTCAAGAGACCCAGTACTTC. The encoded protein is CASSPDAGGPPQETQYF. The complete variable domain, with remaining parts taken from reference TRBV25-1 and TRBJ2-5, reads EADIYQTPRYLVIGTGKKITLECSQTMGHDKMYWYQQDPGMELHLIHYSYGVNSTEKGDLSSESTVSRIRTEHFPLTLESARPSHTSQYLCASSPDAGGPPQETQYFGPGTRLLVL.

The rearrangement joins TRBV25-1 to TRBJ1-6; perhaps TRBD1 as D (6 bases). Germline values: CDR1 MGHDK, CDR2 SYGVNS. The CDR3 length is 15 residues. The V end was cut by 1 base, the J end by 7 bases, with 11 bases between. Written as DNA, the CDR3 is TGTGCCAGCAGTGAATGGAACAGGGAAAATTCACCCCTCCACTTT. This sequence encodes CASSEWNRENSPLHF.

This clone is medium-sized in the sample. The rearrangement uses TRBV10-2 and TRBJ1-6; D gene unclear. Germline lookup yields CDR1 WSHSY and CDR2 SAAADI. This CDR3 spans 13 amino acids. Trimming took 8 bases from V and 7 from J, leaving 12 bases between them. The CDR3 loop reads CASRPYLNSPLHF. The CDR3 bases are TGCGCCAGCCGGCCATACTTGAATTCACCCCTCCACTTT.

This chain uses TRBV5-8 with TRBJ1-1; D uncertain. The CDR3 is made up of 12 amino acids. Germline loops: CDR1 SGHTS, CDR2 YDEGEE. Trimming shortened V by 0 bases and J by 7 bases, and 7 bases separated the two germline ends. The DNA for the CDR3 is TGTGCCAGCAGCTTGGGGGTAATTGAAGCTTTCTTT. This gives the protein CASSLGVIEAFF.

The chain couples TRBV29-1 to TRBJ2-7; 8 bases line up with TRBD2. CDR3 length: 15 amino acids. V dropped 4 bases and J dropped 4; count of bases not matched to a gene: 12. Germline V gene lookup returns CDR1 SQVTM and CDR2 ANQGSEA. CDR3 coding DNA: TGCAGCGTTGGCGACACGAAGACTAGCGATTACGAGCAGTACTTC. This encodes CSVGDTKTSDYEQYF.

The CDR3 loop is CASSYTGQGGYTF. The CDR3 region has the DNA TGTGCCAGCAGTTACACTGGACAGGGAGGCTACACCTTC. This rearrangement joins TRBV6-6 to TRBJ1-2; 8 bases match TRBD1. CDR3 length: 13 amino acids. Per germline, CDR1 MNHNY and CDR2 SVGAGI (reference sequence). Unmatched junction bases numbered 4, after V lost 2 bases and J lost 8 bases.

The rearrangement uses TRBV6-1 and TRBJ1-1; TRBD1 might be the D (6 bases). Germline CDR1 reads MNHNS; CDR2 reads SASEGT. The CDR3 is 15 amino acids. The V end was cut by 1 base, the J end by 1 base, with 10 bases between. The CDR3 DNA reads as TGTGCCAGCAGTGAAGTAACCAGGGGGAACACTGAAGCTTTCTTT. Translating it yields CASSEVTRGNTEAFF.

The chain recombines TRBV5-1 with TRBJ2-2; no reliable D call. V lost 0 bases to trimming and J lost 3 bases, with 9 bases between them. Germline V gene data show CDR1 as SGHRS and CDR2 as YFSETQ. The CDR3 is 15 residues long. CDR3 nucleotide sequence: TGCGCCAGCAGCTTGGCTTTTACTTACACCGGGGAGCTGTTTTTT. This codes for CASSLAFTYTGELFF.

The CDR3 DNA follows: TGCGCCAGCAGCCAAGATCCGGGACTAGCGGGAGGTGGAAATGAGCAGTTCTTC. Amino acids: CASSQDPGLAGGGNEQFF. The chain links TRBV4-3 to TRBJ2-1; TRBD2 matches 15 bases. CDR3 size: 18 residues. The germline V gene has CDR1 LGHNA and CDR2 YSLEER. Trimming took 0 bases from V and 7 from J; bases not matched to a gene: 7.

The chain carries TRBV6-1 and TRBJ2-1; possibly TRBD1 for D (6 bases). The length of the CDR3 is 14 residues. Germline CDR1 reads MNHNS; CDR2 reads SASEGT. V was pared by 5 bases and J by 4 bases, with 12 bases between. CDR3 bases: TGTGCCAGCAGTCAAAGAGGGGGATACAATGAGCAGTTCTTC. Encoded protein: CASSQRGGYNEQFF.

The chain employs TRBV7-3 and TRBJ2-3, with 13 bases lining up with TRBD2. The V gene's germline CDR1 is SGHTA and CDR2 FQGTGA. The CDR3 covers 17 residues. Unmatched junction bases numbered 6, after V lost 3 bases and J lost 3 bases. The CDR3 DNA reads as TGTGCCAGCAGCTTGACCGGACTAGCGGGGGCAACAGATACGCAGTATTTT. Translated, it gives CASSLTGLAGATDTQYF.

This clone has just one count. V gene TRBV28 combines with J gene TRBJ2-5; no reliable D call. The CDR3 has 16 amino acids. Germline CDR1 is MDHEN and CDR2 is SYDVKM. V was pared by 3 bases and J by 5 bases, with 19 bases between. CDR3 sequence reads: CASSFSVGFLQETQYF. CDR3 sequence (DNA): TGTGCCAGCAGTTTCTCCGTCGGCTTCCTCCAGGAGACCCAGTACTTC.

This chain links TRBV30 with TRBJ1-1, with a weak D call TRBD1 (6 bases). Germline V gene lookup returns CDR1 GTSNPN and CDR2 SVGIG (reference sequence). The CDR3 consists of 11 residues. CDR3 protein: CAWAGVVEAFF. The CDR3 nucleotides read TGTGCGTGGGCAGGGGTTGTTGAAGCTTTCTTT.

The V call is TRBV2, the J call TRBJ2-7; D is tentatively TRBD1 or TRBD2 (6 bases each). The V end lost 7 bases, the J end lost 0 bases, and 19 bases lay between the germline ends. This CDR3 comprises 16 residues. CDR1 SNHLY and CDR2 FYNNEI come from the germline V gene. CDR3 nucleotide sequence: TGTGCCAGCACCCTAAGGGGGACTGCAAGCTCCTACGAGCAGTACTTC. Its protein is CASTLRGTASSYEQYF. The full variable domain, with the rest looked up from reference TRBV2 and TRBJ2-7, is EPEVTQTPSHQVTQMGQEVILRCVPISNHLYFYWYRQILGQKVEFLVSFYNNEISEKSEIFDDQFSVERPDGSNFTLKIRSTKLEDSAMYFCASTLRGTASSYEQYFGPGTRLTVT.

The chain couples TRBV10-3 to TRBJ2-1; D not certain. The CDR3 has 13 residues. The germline CDR1 and CDR2 sequences are ENHRY and SYGVKD. Trimming took 8 bases from V and 5 from J, leaving 13 bases between them. CDR3 nucleotide sequence: TGTGCCATCGGGGAACTCTCTAACAATGAGCAGTTCTTC. The encoded protein is CAIGELSNNEQFF.

The chain uses TRBV2 and TRBJ2-2; tentatively, D is TRBD1 (5 bases). CDR1 and CDR2 (germline): SNHLY, FYNNEI. V dropped 5 bases and J dropped 1 base, with 8 bases sitting between them. This CDR3 region has 14 residues. CDR3 region: CASSRGGNTGELFF. CDR3 DNA sequence: TGTGCCAGCAGTAGGGGTGGGAACACCGGGGAGCTGTTTTTT.

The chain employs TRBV25-1 and TRBJ1-2; 9 bases align to TRBD1. CDR1 and CDR2 from the germline V gene are MGHDK and SYGVNS. V lost 6 bases, J lost 2 bases, and 10 bases stayed unmatched. The CDR3 totals 16 residues. CDR3 sequence reads: CASSESGTGRNYGYTF. The CDR3 DNA is TGTGCCAGCAGCGAGTCCGGGACAGGGAGGAACTATGGCTACACCTTC.

The V and J genes are TRBV7-9 and TRBJ1-1, with no clear D. CDR1 SEHNR and CDR2 FQNEAQ come from the germline V gene (reference sequence). With 1 base removed from V and 3 bases from J, the gap between germline ends came to 9 bases. There are 14 residues in the CDR3. The CDR3 DNA reads TGTGCCAGCAGCTTAGGGATGGGGTACACTGAAGCTTTCTTT. It is translated as CASSLGMGYTEAFF. Full variable domain (outside the CDR3, taken from reference TRBV7-9 and TRBJ1-1): DTGVSQNPRHKITKRGQNVTFRCDPISEHNRLYWYRQTLGQGPEFLTYFQNEAQLEKSRLLSDRFSAERPKGSFSTLEIQRTEQGDSAMYLCASSLGMGYTEAFFGQGTRLTVV.

This rearrangement joins TRBV7-8 to TRBJ1-1; 10 bases align to TRBD1. Germline CDR1 SGHVS, CDR2 FQNEAQ. With 6 bases clipped from V and 3 bases from J, the junction kept 7 bases outside the gene matches. The CDR3 contains 15 residues. The CDR3 protein is CASRPTTGGHTEAFF. The DNA for the CDR3 is TGTGCCAGCAGGCCGACGACAGGGGGCCACACTGAAGCTTTCTTT.